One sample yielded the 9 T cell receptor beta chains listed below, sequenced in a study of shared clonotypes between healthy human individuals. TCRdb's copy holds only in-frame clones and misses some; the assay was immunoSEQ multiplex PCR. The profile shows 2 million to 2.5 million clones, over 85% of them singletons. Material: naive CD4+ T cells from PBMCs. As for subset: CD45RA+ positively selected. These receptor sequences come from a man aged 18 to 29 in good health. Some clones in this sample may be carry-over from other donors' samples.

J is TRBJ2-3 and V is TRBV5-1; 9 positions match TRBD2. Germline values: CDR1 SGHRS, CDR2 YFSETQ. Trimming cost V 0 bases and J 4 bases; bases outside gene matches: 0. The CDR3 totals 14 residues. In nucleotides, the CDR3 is TGCGCCAGCAGCTTGGGCGGGAGGGCAGATACGCAGTATTTT. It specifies CASSLGGRADTQYF.

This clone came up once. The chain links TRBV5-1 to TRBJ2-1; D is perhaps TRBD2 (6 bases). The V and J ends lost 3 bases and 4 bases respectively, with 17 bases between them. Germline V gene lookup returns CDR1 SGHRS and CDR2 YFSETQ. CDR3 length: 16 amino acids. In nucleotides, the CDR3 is TGCGCCAGCAGCTGGGGGGACTGGAAAAAATACAATGAGCAGTTCTTC. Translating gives CASSWGDWKKYNEQFF. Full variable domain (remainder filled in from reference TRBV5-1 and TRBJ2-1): KAGVTQTPRYLIKTRGQQVTLSCSPISGHRSVSWYQQTPGQGLQFLFEYFSETQRNKGNFPGRFSGRQFSNSRSEMNVSTLELGDSALYLCASSWGDWKKYNEQFFGPGTRLTVL.

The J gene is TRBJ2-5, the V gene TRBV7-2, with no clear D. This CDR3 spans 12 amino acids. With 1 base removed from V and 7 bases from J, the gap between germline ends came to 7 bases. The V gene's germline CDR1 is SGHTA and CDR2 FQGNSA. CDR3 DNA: TGTGCCAGCAGCTTAGTGGTTGTGACCCAGTACTTC. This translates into CASSLVVVTQYF.

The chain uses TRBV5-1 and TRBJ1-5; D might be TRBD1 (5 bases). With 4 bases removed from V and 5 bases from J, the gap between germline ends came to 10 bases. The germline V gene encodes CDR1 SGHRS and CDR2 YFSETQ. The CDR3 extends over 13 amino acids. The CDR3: CASSPIGDQPQHF. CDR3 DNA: TGCGCCAGCAGCCCAATAGGGGATCAGCCCCAGCATTTT.

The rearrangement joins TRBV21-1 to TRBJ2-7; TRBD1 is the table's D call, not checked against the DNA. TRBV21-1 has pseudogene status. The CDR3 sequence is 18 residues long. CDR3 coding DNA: TGTGCCAGCCCTTTCAAACCGGGACAGGGGTTTTGGGCCTACGAGCAGTACTTC. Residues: CASPFKPGQGFWAYEQYF.

The CDR3 bases are TGTGCCAGCAGCCCGGGGACTTATGGCTACACCTTC. Protein sequence: CASSPGTYGYTF. The chain combines TRBV7-2 with TRBJ1-2; weak D call: TRBD1 (5 bases). The CDR3 is 12 residues long. Germline-derived CDR1 and CDR2 are SGHTA and FQGNSA. V was clipped by 5 bases and J by 5 bases, with 9 bases between them.

The CDR3 loop reads CASSVNRADYGYTF. The DNA for the CDR3 is TGTGCCAGCAGCGTAAACAGGGCAGACTATGGCTACACCTTC. The genes are TRBV9 and TRBJ1-2; maybe TRBD1 (6 bases). The germline V and J ends were trimmed by 1 base and 3 bases, with 10 bases remaining between them. The CDR3 is 14 amino acids. CDR1 SGDLS and CDR2 YYNGEE come from the germline V gene.

The CDR3: CASSSSLRGTGELFF. The DNA of the CDR3 is TGTGCCAGCAGTTCCTCCTTGAGGGGCACCGGGGAGCTGTTTTTT. This chain uses TRBV28 with TRBJ2-2; possibly TRBD1 or TRBD2 for D (5 bases each). Trimming shortened V by 4 bases and J by 4 bases, and 13 bases separated the two germline ends. Per the germline V gene, CDR1 is MDHEN and CDR2 is SYDVKM. CDR3 length equals 15 residues.

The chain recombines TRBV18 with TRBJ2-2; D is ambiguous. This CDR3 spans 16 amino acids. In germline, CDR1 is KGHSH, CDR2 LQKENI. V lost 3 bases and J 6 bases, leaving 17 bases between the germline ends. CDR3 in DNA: TGTGCCAGCTCACCCTCGGGCTCTGAGGCGGCCGGGGAGCTGTTTTTT. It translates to CASSPSGSEAAGELFF.